This T cell receptor beta chain was recorded in a study of blood T cell repertoires in COVID-19. Study-wide context: Collection of acute and convalescent COVID-19 samples took place in the United States, Italy and Spain. PBMCs, B-cell-depleted T cells, or T cells were the source of the cDNA or gDNA that made up the material.

As handled by the study authors: The assay estimated nucleated cells by amplifying reference gene primers. Data came from immunoSEQ multiplex PCR; TCRdb stores just in-frame clones and leaves some out. The DNA was the basis for D and trimming; V, J and clone size are from that table. The sample has roughly 200,000 clones, approximately 86% seen once. This clone appeared a few times. In germline, CDR1 is MGHRA, CDR2 YSYEKL. CDR3 size: 16 residues. Trimming stripped 5 bases from V and 5 bases from J, with 18 bases between. This receptor was identified in a man aged 35 to 55 with active or convalescent COVID-19. The chain couples TRBV4-1 to TRBJ2-2; tentatively, D is TRBD1 (6 bases). Sequencing was carried out using peripheral blood. CDR3 sequence reads: CASSNPLGQTTGELFF. The CDR3 coding sequence is TGCGCCAGCAGCAATCCCCTCGGACAGACAACCGGGGAGCTGTTTTTT.